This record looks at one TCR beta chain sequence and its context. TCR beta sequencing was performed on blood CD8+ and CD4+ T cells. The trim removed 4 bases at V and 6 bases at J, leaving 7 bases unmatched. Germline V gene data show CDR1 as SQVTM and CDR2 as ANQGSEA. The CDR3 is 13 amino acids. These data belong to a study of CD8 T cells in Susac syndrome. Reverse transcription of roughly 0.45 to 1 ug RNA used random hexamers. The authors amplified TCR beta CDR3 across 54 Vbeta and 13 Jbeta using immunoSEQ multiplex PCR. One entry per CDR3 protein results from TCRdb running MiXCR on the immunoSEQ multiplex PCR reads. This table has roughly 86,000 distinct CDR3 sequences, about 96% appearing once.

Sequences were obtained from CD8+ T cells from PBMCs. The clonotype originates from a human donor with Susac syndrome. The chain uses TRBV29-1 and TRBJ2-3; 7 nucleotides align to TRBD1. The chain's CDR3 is CSVATGLEDTQYF. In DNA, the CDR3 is TGCAGCGTTGCGACAGGGTTGGAGGATACGCAGTATTTT.